Listed here are 25 T cell receptor beta chains from one sample, sequenced in a study of blood T cell repertoires in COVID-19. Produced via immunoSEQ multiplex PCR; TCRdb's table is partial and in-frame only. There are some 89,000 clones in the sample; about nine tenths occur only once, and around 1.7% lies in the top ten. Input material: peripheral blood. The receptors were gathered from a man aged 55 to 70 with acute or convalescent COVID-19.

The chain combines TRBV5-6 with TRBJ1-4; the D gene is possibly TRBD1 (6 bases). The ends were cut back, 3 bases at V and 1 base at J, with 10 bases in the middle. The CDR3 has 15 residues. Germline-derived CDR1 and CDR2 are SGHDT and YYEEEE. This CDR3 reads CASSWDKGTNEKLFF. The CDR3 nucleotides read TGTGCCAGCAGCTGGGACAAGGGAACTAATGAAAAACTGTTTTTT.

The rearrangement joins TRBV29-1 to TRBJ2-1; 8 bases map to TRBD1. Per germline, CDR1 SQVTM and CDR2 ANQGSEA. The V segment lost 2 bases and the J segment 0 bases; nucleotides outside the gene matches: 6. The CDR3 spans 16 residues. The CDR3 bases are TGCAGCGTTGAACGCCACGACAGGGGCTCCTACAATGAGCAGTTCTTC. Translated: CSVERHDRGSYNEQFF.

The chain recombines TRBV6-6 with TRBJ2-1; a possible D gene is TRBD2 (6 bases). CDR1 and CDR2 from the germline V gene are MNHNY and SVGAGI (reference sequence). V was shortened by 2 bases and J by 6 bases, with 8 bases between the two germline ends. The CDR3 covers 13 residues. In DNA form, the CDR3 reads TGTGCCAGCAGTTACGCGGGATCCAATGAGCAGTTCTTC. This sequence encodes CASSYAGSNEQFF.

This clone appeared once. J is TRBJ1-2 and V is TRBV19; a weak D match, TRBD1 (5 bases). The CDR3 totals 13 residues. The V and J ends lost 3 bases and 8 bases respectively, with 13 bases between them. The germline V gene encodes CDR1 LNHDA and CDR2 SQIVND (reference sequence). The CDR3 sequence: CASSMGRDVGYTF. Written as DNA, the CDR3 is TGTGCCAGTAGTATGGGGAGGGACGTGGGCTACACCTTC.

The rearrangement uses TRBV5-1 and TRBJ2-5; 9 nucleotides agree with TRBD2. The CDR3 contains 15 residues. Germline CDR1 and CDR2: SGHRS and YFSETQ. With V trimmed by 2 bases and J by 4 bases, 6 bases remained unmatched. The CDR3 sequence is CASSLGAGGRETQYF. CDR3 nucleotide sequence: TGCGCCAGCAGCTTAGGGGCGGGGGGGCGAGAGACCCAGTACTTC.

Only one count was recorded for this clone. The chain is built from TRBV7-9 and TRBJ1-4; D is uncertain. This CDR3 has 11 amino acids. The germline V gene has CDR1 SEHNR and CDR2 FQNEAQ (reference sequence). V was trimmed by 8 bases and J by 12 bases, leaving 13 bases between them. CDR3: CASGPQTELFF. CDR3 bases: TGTGCCAGCGGGCCCCAAACAGAACTGTTTTTT.

J is TRBJ2-5 and V is TRBV25-1; 7 bases agree with TRBD1. Unmatched junction bases numbered 8, after V lost 8 bases and J lost 2 bases. The CDR3 consists of 14 residues. CDR1 is MGHDK, CDR2 SYGVNS, per germline. The CDR3 protein is CASARGQSQETQYF. The CDR3 DNA is TGTGCCAGCGCGAGGGGACAGTCACAAGAGACCCAGTACTTC.

J is TRBJ1-2 and V is TRBV6-5, with a weak D call TRBD1 (5 bases). V was cut by 5 bases and J by 4 bases, with 14 bases left in between. CDR3 length equals 14 residues. Germline CDR1 MNHEY, CDR2 SVGAGI. CDR3 loop: CASSPGGLGYGYTF. The CDR3 nucleotides read TGTGCCAGCAGTCCGGGGGGATTGGGCTATGGCTACACCTTC.

V and J are TRBV30 and TRBJ1-4; TRBD1 is a possible D gene (6 bases). The CDR3 sequence is 14 residues long. With 3 bases removed from V and 8 bases from J, the gap between germline ends came to 16 bases. Looked up from germline, CDR1 is GTSNPN and CDR2 is SVGIG (reference sequence). CDR3 coding DNA: TGTGCCTGGAGCCCGGGGGGCCCGCGGGAAAAACTGTTTTTT. This gives the protein CAWSPGGPREKLFF.

The rearrangement links TRBV6-5 to TRBJ1-1; D gene uncertain. The V gene lost 4 bases and the J gene lost 7 bases, with 10 bases spanning the gap. The CDR3 has 12 residues. The germline V gene encodes CDR1 MNHEY and CDR2 SVGAGI. The CDR3 loop reads CASSSLGNEAFF. CDR3 in DNA: TGTGCCAGCAGTTCCCTGGGCAATGAAGCTTTCTTT.

V and J are TRBV3-1 (or the pseudogene TRBV3-2) and TRBJ1-3; TRBD1 agrees at 7 bases. Per germline, CDR1 LGHDT and CDR2 YNNKEL (reference sequence). V gave up 6 bases and J gave up 3 bases; unmatched junction bases: 8. The CDR3 totals 15 residues. The CDR3 sequence is CASRTGAIGGNTIYF. CDR3 nucleotide sequence: TGTGCCAGCAGAACAGGGGCTATAGGTGGAAACACCATATATTTT.

The gene calls are TRBV6-5 and TRBJ1-1, with a weak D call TRBD1 (6 bases). Between the trimmed V and J ends, which lost 6 bases and 1 base, there was a span of 15 bases. CDR1 and CDR2 from the germline V gene are MNHEY and SVGAGI. This CDR3 comprises 15 residues. The CDR3 sequence: CASRLNQQGNTEAFF. In DNA form, the CDR3 reads TGTGCCAGCAGACTGAACCAACAGGGGAACACTGAAGCTTTCTTT.

The chain combines TRBV5-1 with TRBJ1-1; TRBD1 aligns across 7 bases. From germline, CDR1 is SGHRS and CDR2 YFSETQ. The CDR3 runs 14 residues. Unmatched junction bases numbered 3, after V lost 2 bases and J lost 2 bases. The CDR3, as DNA: TGCGCCAGCAGCTTTACAGGGGCCAACACTGAAGCTTTCTTT. Its translation is CASSFTGANTEAFF.

The chain carries TRBV2 and TRBJ1-3; no clear D. The germline gives CDR1 SNHLY, CDR2 FYNNEI. This CDR3 is 16 amino acids long. V lost 8 bases and J 0 bases, leaving 17 bases between the germline ends. The CDR3 DNA is TGTGCCAGCTTGAGGGCACCGGATCTCTCTGGAAACACCATATATTTT. Translating gives CASLRAPDLSGNTIYF. Full variable domain (outside the CDR3, taken from reference TRBV2 and TRBJ1-3): EPEVTQTPSHQVTQMGQEVILRCVPISNHLYFYWYRQILGQKVEFLVSFYNNEISEKSEIFDDQFSVERPDGSNFTLKIRSTKLEDSAMYFCASLRAPDLSGNTIYFGEGSWLTVV.

This clone was seen only a few times. V gene TRBV24-1 combines with J gene TRBJ2-1, with a weak D call TRBD2 (5 bases). Germline V lookup: CDR1 KGHDR, CDR2 SFDVKD. The CDR3 runs 15 residues. Trimming left V 3 bases short and J 2 bases short, with 10 bases between. CDR3 protein: CATSDTRNTYNEQFF. The CDR3 coding sequence is TGTGCCACCAGTGATACTAGAAATACCTACAATGAGCAGTTCTTC.

CDR3 protein: CASSLGASGGFQETQYF. DNA of the CDR3: TGCGCCAGCAGCTTGGGAGCTAGCGGGGGCTTCCAAGAGACCCAGTACTTC. The chain joins TRBV5-1 to TRBJ2-5; TRBD2 agrees at 10 bases. CDR1 is SGHRS, CDR2 YFSETQ, per germline. Trimming cost V 0 bases and J 1 base; bases outside gene matches: 6. The CDR3 length is 17 residues.

This clone was counted a single time. The J gene is TRBJ2-7, the V gene TRBV6-5, with 7 bases fitting TRBD2. CDR3 length: 14 residues. Germline loops: CDR1 MNHEY, CDR2 SVGAGI. With 4 bases clipped from V and 3 bases from J, the junction kept 6 bases outside the gene matches. CDR3 coding DNA: TGTGCCAGCAGTTGGACTAGAGGATACTACGAGCAGTACTTC. Its protein product is CASSWTRGYYEQYF.

The rearrangement uses TRBV5-1 and TRBJ1-1; D not resolved. This CDR3 is built from 15 residues. Trimming pared 4 bases from V and 1 base from J, leaving 14 bases between. Per germline, CDR1 SGHRS and CDR2 YFSETQ. CDR3 amino acids: CASSLDPGKNTEAFF. The CDR3 nucleotides are TGCGCCAGCAGCCTCGACCCCGGGAAGAACACTGAAGCTTTCTTT.

This sequence joins TRBV14 and TRBJ1-2; TRBD1 is a possible D gene (5 bases). The V end lost 6 bases, the J end lost 8 bases, and 19 bases lay between the germline ends. The CDR3 totals 14 residues. Germline CDR1 SGHDN, CDR2 FVKESK. The CDR3: CASRVRVAEGGYTF. The CDR3 bases are TGTGCCAGCAGGGTCAGGGTTGCAGAAGGAGGCTACACCTTC.

V gene TRBV5-1 combines with J gene TRBJ1-4; 7 bases agree with TRBD1. V gave up 4 bases and J gave up 8 bases; unmatched junction bases: 5. The length of the CDR3 is 13 residues. Looked up from germline, CDR1 is SGHRS and CDR2 is YFSETQ. The CDR3 DNA is TGCGCCAGCAGCACCCCAGGGGGAGAAAAACTGTTTTTT. Translated: CASSTPGGEKLFF.

This clone was seen only once. This rearrangement joins TRBV5-4 to TRBJ1-5; the D gene is possibly TRBD1 (5 bases). The CDR3 is 18 amino acids. Germline-derived CDR1 and CDR2 are SGHNT and YYREEE (reference sequence). V was cut by 0 bases and J by 7 bases, with 23 bases left in between. The CDR3 nucleotides read TGTGCCAGCAGCTTGGTTTGGGGGGAAGTCATTCTTGAACAGCCCCAGCATTTT. This gives the protein CASSLVWGEVILEQPQHF.

This chain connects TRBV19 to TRBJ2-5; TRBD2 matches 12 bases. V was pared by 4 bases and J by 5 bases, with 8 bases of the junction left unmatched. Germline V gene sequence: CDR1 LNHDA, CDR2 SQIVND (reference sequence). This CDR3 contains 16 residues. The CDR3 is CASSTLLAGGRETQYF. CDR3 sequence (DNA): TGTGCCAGTAGTACCCTACTAGCGGGGGGCCGGGAGACCCAGTACTTC.

This clone was observed once. This CDR3 is CASSPQPGGEETQYF. The CDR3 bases are TGTGCCAGCTCACCACAGCCCGGAGGGGAAGAGACCCAGTACTTC. The chain couples TRBV18 to TRBJ2-5; weak D call: TRBD2 (6 bases). V shed 1 base and J shed 3 bases, with 12 bases lying between them. The CDR3 sequence is 15 residues long. Per the germline V gene, CDR1 is KGHSH and CDR2 is LQKENI.

The sample holds a few counts of this clone. The V and J genes are TRBV10-1 and TRBJ2-2; D is possibly TRBD2 (7 bases). The CDR3 loop spans 16 amino acids. Per the germline V gene, CDR1 is WNHNN and CDR2 is SYGVQD (reference sequence). The ends were cut back, 2 bases at V and 6 bases at J, with 16 bases in the middle. CDR3 nucleotides: TGCGCCAGCAGTGAGCGGATCGGGGGGCGCCCCGGGGAGCTGTTTTTT. Translating it yields CASSERIGGRPGELFF.

This chain joins TRBV11-2 and TRBJ1-1; D remains ambiguous. The V and J ends lost 3 bases and 0 bases respectively, with 5 bases between them. Germline values: CDR1 SGHAT, CDR2 FQNNGV. The CDR3 consists of 13 residues. The CDR3 loop reads CASSFRVNTEAFF. In DNA form, the CDR3 reads TGTGCCAGCAGCTTTCGGGTGAACACTGAAGCTTTCTTT.